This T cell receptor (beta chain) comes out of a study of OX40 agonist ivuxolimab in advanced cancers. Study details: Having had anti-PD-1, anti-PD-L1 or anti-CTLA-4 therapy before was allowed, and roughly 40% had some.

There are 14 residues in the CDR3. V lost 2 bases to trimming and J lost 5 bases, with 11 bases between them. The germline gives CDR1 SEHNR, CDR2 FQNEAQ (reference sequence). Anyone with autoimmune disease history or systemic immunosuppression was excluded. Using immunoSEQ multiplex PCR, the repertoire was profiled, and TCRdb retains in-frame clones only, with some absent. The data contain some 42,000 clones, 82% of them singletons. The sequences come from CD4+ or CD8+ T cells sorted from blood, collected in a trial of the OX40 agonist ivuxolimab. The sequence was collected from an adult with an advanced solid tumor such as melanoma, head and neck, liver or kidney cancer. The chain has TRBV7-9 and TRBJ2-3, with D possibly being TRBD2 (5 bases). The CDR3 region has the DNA TGTGCCAGCAGCTTATCCATCAGCGGAGATACGCAGTATTTT. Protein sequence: CASSLSISGDTQYF.